This TCR beta chain was identified during a study of OX40 agonist ivuxolimab in advanced cancers. Background on the study: Dose-escalation patients had hepatocellular carcinoma, melanoma, renal cell or head and neck cancer.

Profiled with immunoSEQ multiplex PCR; TCRdb holds only in-frame clones, not every one. There are tens of thousands of clones in the sample; roughly 83% occur only once, and about 7% lies in the top ten. V dropped 4 bases and J dropped 5 bases, with 15 bases sitting between them. Germline CDR1 is SGHTS and CDR2 is YDEGEE. The CDR3 sequence is 14 residues long. The V and J genes are TRBV5-8 and TRBJ2-5; the D gene is possibly TRBD1 (6 bases). This sequence originates from an adult with an advanced solid tumor such as melanoma, head and neck, liver or kidney cancer. The starting material was CD4+ or CD8+ T cells sorted from blood, obtained in a trial of the OX40 agonist ivuxolimab. CDR3 in amino acids: CASSTTTQGETQYF. CDR3 DNA: TGTGCCAGCAGCACAACAACCCAGGGGGAGACCCAGTACTTC.